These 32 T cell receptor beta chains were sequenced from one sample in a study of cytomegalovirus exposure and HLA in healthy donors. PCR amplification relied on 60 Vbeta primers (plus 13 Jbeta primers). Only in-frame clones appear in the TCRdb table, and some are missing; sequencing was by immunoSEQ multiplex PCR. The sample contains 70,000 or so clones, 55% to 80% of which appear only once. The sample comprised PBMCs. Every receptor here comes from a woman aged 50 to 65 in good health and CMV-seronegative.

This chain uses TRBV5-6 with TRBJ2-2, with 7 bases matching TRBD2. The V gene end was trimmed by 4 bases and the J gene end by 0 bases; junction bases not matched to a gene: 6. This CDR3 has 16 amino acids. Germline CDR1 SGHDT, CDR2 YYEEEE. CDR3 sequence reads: CASSRGLAANTGELFF. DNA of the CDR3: TGTGCCAGCAGCCGAGGCCTAGCGGCGAACACCGGGGAGCTGTTTTTT.

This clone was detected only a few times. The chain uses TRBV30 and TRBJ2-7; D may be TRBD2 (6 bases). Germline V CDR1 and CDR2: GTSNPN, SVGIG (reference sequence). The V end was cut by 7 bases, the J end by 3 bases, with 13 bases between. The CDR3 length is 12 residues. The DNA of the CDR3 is TGTGCCTATTCCCCCGGGGGCTACGAGCAGTACTTC. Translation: CAYSPGGYEQYF.

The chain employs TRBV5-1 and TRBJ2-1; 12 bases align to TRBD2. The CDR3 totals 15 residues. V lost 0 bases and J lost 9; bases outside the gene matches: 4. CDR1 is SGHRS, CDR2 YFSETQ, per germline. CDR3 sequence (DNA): TGCGCCAGCAGCTTGGGGACTAGCGGGGTGAGTGAGCAGTTCTTC. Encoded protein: CASSLGTSGVSEQFF.

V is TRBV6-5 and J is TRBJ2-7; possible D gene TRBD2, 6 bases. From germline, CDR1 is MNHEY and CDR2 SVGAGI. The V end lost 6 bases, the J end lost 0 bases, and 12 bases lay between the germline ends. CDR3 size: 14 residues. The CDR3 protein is CASRWGESSYEQYF. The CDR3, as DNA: TGTGCCAGCAGGTGGGGGGAAAGCTCCTACGAGCAGTACTTC.

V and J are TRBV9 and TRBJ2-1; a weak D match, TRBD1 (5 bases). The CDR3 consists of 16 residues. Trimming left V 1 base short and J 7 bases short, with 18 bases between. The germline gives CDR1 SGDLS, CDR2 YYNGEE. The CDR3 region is CASSVTGQGGWNEQFF. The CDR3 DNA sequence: TGTGCCAGCAGCGTAACGGGCCAGGGCGGTTGGAATGAGCAGTTCTTC.

CDR3 in DNA: TGTGCCACCAGCAGAGTGTTTGAGTTAGTTAGCAATCAGCCCCAGCATTTT. It specifies CATSRVFELVSNQPQHF. The rearrangement links TRBV15 to TRBJ1-5; the D is unclear. Deletions cut 1 base from V and 0 bases from J, with 13 bases between. CDR1 is LNHNV, CDR2 YYDKDF, per germline (reference sequence). The CDR3 is made up of 17 amino acids.

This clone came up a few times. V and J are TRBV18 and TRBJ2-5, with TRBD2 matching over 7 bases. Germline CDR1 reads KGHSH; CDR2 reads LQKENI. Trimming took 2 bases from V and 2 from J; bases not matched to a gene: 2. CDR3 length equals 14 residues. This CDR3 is CASSPIGGQETQYF. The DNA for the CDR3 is TGTGCCAGCTCACCAATCGGGGGGCAAGAGACCCAGTACTTC. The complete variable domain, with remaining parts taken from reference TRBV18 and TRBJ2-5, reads NAGVMQNPRHLVRRRGQEARLRCSPMKGHSHVYWYRQLPEEGLKFMVYLQKENIIDESGMPKERFSAEFPKEGPSILRIQQVVRGDSAAYFCASSPIGGQETQYFGPGTRLLVL.

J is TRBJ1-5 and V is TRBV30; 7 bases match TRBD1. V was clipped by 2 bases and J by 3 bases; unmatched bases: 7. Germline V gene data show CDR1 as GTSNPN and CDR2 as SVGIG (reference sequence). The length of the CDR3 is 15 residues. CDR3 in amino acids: CAWSRGPGSNQPQHF. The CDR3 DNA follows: TGTGCCTGGAGTAGGGGGCCAGGCTCCAATCAGCCCCAGCATTTT. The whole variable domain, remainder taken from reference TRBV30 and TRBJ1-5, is SQTIHQWPATLVQPVGSPLSLECTVEGTSNPNLYWYRQAAGRGLQLLFYSVGIGQISSEVPQNLSASRPQDRQFILSSKKLLLSDSGFYLCAWSRGPGSNQPQHFGDGTRLSIL.

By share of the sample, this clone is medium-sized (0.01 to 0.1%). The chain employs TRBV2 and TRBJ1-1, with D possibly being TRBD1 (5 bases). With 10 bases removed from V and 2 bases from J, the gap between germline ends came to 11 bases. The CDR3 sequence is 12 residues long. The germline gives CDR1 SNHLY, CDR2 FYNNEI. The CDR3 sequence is CATSTANTEAFF. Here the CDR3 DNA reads TGTGCCACCTCGACAGCAAACACTGAAGCTTTCTTT. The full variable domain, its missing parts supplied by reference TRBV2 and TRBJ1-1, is EPEVTQTPSHQVTQMGQEVILRCVPISNHLYFYWYRQILGQKVEFLVSFYNNEISEKSEIFDDQFSVERPDGSNFTLKIRSTKLEDSAMYFCATSTANTEAFFGQGTRLTVV.

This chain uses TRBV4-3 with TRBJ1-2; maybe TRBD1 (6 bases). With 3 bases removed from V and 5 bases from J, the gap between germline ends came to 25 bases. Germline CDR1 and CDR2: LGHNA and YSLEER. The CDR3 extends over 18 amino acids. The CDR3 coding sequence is TGCGCCAGCAGCCAGGAGCATACAGCGACAGGCCTCTCGTATGGCTACACCTTC. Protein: CASSQEHTATGLSYGYTF.

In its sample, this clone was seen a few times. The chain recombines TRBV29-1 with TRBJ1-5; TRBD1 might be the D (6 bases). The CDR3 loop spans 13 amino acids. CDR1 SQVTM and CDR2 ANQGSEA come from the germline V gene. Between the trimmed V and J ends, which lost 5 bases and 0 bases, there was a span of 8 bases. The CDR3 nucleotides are TGCAGCGTTAGGGGGAATAGCAATCAGCCCCAGCATTTT. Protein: CSVRGNSNQPQHF. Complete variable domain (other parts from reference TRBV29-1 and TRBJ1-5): SAVISQKPSRDICQRGTSLTIQCQVDSQVTMMFWYRQQPGQSLTLIATANQGSEATYESGFVIDKFPISRPNLTFSTLTVSNMSPEDSSIYLCSVRGNSNQPQHFGDGTRLSIL.

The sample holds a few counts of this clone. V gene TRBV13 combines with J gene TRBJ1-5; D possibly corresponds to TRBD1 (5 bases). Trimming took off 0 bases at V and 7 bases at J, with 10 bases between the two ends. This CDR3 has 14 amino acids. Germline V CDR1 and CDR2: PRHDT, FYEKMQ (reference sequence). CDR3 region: CASSLGQEGQPQHF. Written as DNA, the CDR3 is TGTGCCAGCAGCTTAGGACAGGAGGGGCAGCCCCAGCATTTT.

DNA for the CDR3: TGCGCCAGCAGCCCGGGACTAGCGTTCTACGAGCAGTACTTC. The encoded protein is CASSPGLAFYEQYF. This chain links TRBV4-3 with TRBJ2-7; 10 nucleotides match TRBD2. Germline assignment: CDR1 LGHNA and CDR2 YSLEER. The CDR3 has 14 amino acids. The V gene end was trimmed by 4 bases and the J gene end by 3 bases; junction bases not matched to a gene: 3.

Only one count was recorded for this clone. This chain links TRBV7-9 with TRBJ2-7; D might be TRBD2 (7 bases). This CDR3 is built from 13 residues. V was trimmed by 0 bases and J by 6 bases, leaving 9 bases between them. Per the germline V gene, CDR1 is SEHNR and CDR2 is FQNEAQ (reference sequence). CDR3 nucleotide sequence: TGTGCCAGCAGCTTAGCGGGGGGGCGCGAGCAGTACTTC. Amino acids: CASSLAGGREQYF.

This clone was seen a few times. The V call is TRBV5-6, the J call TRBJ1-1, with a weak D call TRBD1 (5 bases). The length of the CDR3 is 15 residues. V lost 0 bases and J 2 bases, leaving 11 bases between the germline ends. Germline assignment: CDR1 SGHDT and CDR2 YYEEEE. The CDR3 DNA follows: TGTGCCAGCAGCTTGGTCCCCGGGGGAAACACTGAAGCTTTCTTT. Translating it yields CASSLVPGGNTEAFF.

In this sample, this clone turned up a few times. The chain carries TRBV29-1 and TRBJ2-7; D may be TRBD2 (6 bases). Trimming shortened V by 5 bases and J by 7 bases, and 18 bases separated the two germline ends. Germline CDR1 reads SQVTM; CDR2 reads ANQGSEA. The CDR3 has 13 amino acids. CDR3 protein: CSVRSGSRYEQYF. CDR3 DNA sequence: TGCAGCGTTCGTTCCGGGAGCCGGTATGAGCAGTACTTC.

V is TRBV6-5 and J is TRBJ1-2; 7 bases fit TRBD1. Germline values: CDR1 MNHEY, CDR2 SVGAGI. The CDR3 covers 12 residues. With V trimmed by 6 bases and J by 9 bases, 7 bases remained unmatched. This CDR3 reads CASRYRGSSYTF. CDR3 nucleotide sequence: TGTGCCAGCAGATACAGGGGCTCCAGCTACACCTTC.

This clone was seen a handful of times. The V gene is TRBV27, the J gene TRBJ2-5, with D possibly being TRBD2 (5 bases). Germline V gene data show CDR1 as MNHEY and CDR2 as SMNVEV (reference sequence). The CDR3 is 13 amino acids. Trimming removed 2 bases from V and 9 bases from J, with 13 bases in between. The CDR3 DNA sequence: TGTGCCAGCAGTTTAGGGAGATCGGTATCCCAGTACTTC. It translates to CASSLGRSVSQYF.

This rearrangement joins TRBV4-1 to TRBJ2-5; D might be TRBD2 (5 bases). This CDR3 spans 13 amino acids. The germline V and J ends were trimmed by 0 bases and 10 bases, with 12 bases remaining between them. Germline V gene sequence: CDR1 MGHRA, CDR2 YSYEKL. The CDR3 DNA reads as TGCGCCAGCAGCCAAGACGGGGTATCAATCCAGTACTTC. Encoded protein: CASSQDGVSIQYF.

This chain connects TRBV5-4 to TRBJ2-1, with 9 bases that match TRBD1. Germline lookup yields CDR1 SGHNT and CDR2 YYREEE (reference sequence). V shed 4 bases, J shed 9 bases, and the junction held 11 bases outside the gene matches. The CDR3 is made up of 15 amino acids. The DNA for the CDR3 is TGTGCCAGCAGCCGGGGACAGGGTTTCGGTAGTGAGCAGTTCTTC. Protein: CASSRGQGFGSEQFF.

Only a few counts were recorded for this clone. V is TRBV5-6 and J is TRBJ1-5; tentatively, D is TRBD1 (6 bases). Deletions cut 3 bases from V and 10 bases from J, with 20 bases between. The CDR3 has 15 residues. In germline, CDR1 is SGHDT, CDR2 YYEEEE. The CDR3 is CASSSLSDSYDPQHF. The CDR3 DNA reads TGTGCCAGCAGCTCCCTTTCGGACAGCTATGACCCCCAGCATTTT.

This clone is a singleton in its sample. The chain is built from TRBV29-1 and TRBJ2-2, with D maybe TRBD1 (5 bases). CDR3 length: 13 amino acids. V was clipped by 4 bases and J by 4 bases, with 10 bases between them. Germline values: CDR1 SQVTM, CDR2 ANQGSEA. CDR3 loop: CSVGGLGTGELFF. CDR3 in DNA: TGCAGCGTTGGGGGCTTAGGCACCGGGGAGCTGTTTTTT.

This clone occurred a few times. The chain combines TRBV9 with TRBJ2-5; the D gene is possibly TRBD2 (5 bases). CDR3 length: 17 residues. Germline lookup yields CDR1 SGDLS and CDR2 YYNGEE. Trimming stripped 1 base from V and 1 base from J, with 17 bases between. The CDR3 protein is CASSVTGIASAQETQYF. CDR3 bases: TGTGCCAGCAGCGTAACCGGGATAGCAAGTGCCCAAGAGACCCAGTACTTC.

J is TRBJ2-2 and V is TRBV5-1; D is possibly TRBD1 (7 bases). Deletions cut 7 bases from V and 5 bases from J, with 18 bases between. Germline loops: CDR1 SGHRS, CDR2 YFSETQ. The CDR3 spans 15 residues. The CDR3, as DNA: TGCGCCAGCTCCATCGCCCAGGGGGGTACCGGGGAGCTGTTTTTT. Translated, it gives CASSIAQGGTGELFF.

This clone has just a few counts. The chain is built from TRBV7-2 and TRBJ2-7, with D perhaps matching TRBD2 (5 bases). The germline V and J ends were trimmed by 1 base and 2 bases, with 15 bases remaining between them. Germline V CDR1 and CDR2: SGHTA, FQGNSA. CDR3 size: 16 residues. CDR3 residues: CASSLVGLAATYEQYF. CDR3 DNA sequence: TGTGCCAGCAGCTTAGTCGGTCTAGCAGCTACCTACGAGCAGTACTTC.

The chain's CDR3 is CASRPTGRGHGYTF. In nucleotides, the CDR3 is TGTGCCAGCAGACCGACGGGCAGGGGGCACGGCTACACCTTC. The chain recombines TRBV28 with TRBJ1-2, with 8 bases lining up with TRBD1. Germline CDR1 is MDHEN and CDR2 is SYDVKM. With V trimmed by 6 bases and J by 8 bases, 11 bases remained unmatched. CDR3 size: 14 residues.

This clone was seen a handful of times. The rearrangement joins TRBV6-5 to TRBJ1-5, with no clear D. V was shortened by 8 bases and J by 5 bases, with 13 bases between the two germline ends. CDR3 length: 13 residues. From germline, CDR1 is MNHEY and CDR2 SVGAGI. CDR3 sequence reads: CASREGSYQPQHF. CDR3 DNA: TGTGCCAGCCGGGAGGGCAGCTATCAGCCCCAGCATTTT.

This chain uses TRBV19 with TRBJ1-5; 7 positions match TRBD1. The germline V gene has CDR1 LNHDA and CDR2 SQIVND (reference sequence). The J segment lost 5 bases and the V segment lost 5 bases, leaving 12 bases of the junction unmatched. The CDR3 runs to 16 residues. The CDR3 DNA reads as TGTGCCAGTAGTTCCCGCGGAGGGGGCGCGGATCAGCCCCAGCATTTT. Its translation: CASSSRGGGADQPQHF.

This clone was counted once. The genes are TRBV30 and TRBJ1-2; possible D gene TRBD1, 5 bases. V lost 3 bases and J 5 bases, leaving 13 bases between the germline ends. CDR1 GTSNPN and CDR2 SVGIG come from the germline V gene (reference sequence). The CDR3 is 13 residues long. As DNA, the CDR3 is TGTGCCTGGAGGTTCGGGGGGTGGTATGGCTACACCTTC. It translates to CAWRFGGWYGYTF. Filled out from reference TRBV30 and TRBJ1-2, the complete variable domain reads SQTIHQWPATLVQPVGSPLSLECTVEGTSNPNLYWYRQAAGRGLQLLFYSVGIGQISSEVPQNLSASRPQDRQFILSSKKLLLSDSGFYLCAWRFGGWYGYTFGSGTRLTVV.

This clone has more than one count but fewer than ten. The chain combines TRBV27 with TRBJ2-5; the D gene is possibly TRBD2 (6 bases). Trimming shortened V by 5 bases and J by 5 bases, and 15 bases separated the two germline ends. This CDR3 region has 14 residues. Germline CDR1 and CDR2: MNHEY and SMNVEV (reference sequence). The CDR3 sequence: CASSPTGTAETQYF. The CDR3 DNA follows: TGTGCCAGCAGTCCGACCGGGACTGCGGAGACCCAGTACTTC.

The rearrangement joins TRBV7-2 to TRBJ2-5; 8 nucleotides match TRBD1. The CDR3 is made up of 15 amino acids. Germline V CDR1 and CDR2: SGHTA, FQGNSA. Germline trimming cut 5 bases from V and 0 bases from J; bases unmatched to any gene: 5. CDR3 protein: CASSVDRGNQETQYF. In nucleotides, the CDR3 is TGTGCCAGCAGCGTCGACAGGGGTAACCAAGAGACCCAGTACTTC.

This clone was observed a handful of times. In DNA, the CDR3 is TGTGCCAGCAACTCACAGGGTTCCACTGAAGCTTTCTTT. It specifies CASNSQGSTEAFF. The chain recombines TRBV2 with TRBJ1-1; D possibly corresponds to TRBD1 (6 bases). Germline CDR1 is SNHLY and CDR2 is FYNNEI. The germline V and J ends were trimmed by 7 bases and 4 bases, with 13 bases remaining between them. The length of the CDR3 is 13 residues.